Included here is one TCR beta chain sequence, with context. Profiles of TCR beta VDJ and CDR3 were generated from a genomic DNA template. TCRdb recomputed calls from the reads with MiXCR, one row per CDR3 protein. Here the sample spans about 190,000 distinct CDR3 sequences, 48% being singletons. This entry belongs to a study of CD8+CD57+ T cells in acquired aplastic anemia. The wider study: Sorted CD4+ and CD8+ cells yielded roughly 3.5 ug of DNA on average.

Patients chosen for sequencing had shown CD8+CD57+ cell expansion by flow cytometry. The sequence was obtained from a human donor with aplastic anemia. The sample taken for sequencing was sorted CD4+, CD8+, or CD8+CD57+ T cells (not recorded which) from PBMCs.

The DNA of the CDR3 is TGTGCCAGCAGCTTATCTTCCCAGAAAGACAATGAGCAGTTCTTC. Translating gives CASSLSSQKDNEQFF. The chain combines TRBV11-1 with TRBJ2-1, with D unresolved. CDR3 length equals 15 residues. The V end lost 2 bases, the J end lost 5 bases, and 13 bases lay between the germline ends. CDR1 is SGHAT and CDR2 is FQDESV in the germline V gene (reference sequence).